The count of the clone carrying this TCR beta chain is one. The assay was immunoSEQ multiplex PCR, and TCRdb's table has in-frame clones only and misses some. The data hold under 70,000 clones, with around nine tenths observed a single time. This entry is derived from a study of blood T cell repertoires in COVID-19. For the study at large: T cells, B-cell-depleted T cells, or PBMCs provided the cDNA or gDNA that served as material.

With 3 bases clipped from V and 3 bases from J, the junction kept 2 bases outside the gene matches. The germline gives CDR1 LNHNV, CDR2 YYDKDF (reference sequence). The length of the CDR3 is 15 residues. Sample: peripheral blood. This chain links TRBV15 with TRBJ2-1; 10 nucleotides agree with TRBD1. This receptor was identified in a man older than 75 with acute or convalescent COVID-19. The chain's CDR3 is CATSSRTGGYNEQFF. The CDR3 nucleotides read TGTGCCACCAGCAGCCGGACAGGGGGCTACAATGAGCAGTTCTTC.